This entry lists 28 T cell receptor beta chains sequenced from one sample in a study of memory CD4+ T cells and cytomegalovirus serostatus. The sort gate was single viable CD3+CD4+CD8-CD45RO+ cells for memory CD4+ T cells. Produced via immunoSEQ multiplex PCR; TCRdb's table is partial and in-frame only. The sample yields 65,000 to 95,000 clones, around 80% seen once. Sequencing was carried out using memory CD4+ T cells from blood. The receptor set was obtained from an adult in good health and CMV-seronegative.

The gene calls are TRBV18 and TRBJ1-1, with D maybe TRBD1 (5 bases). CDR1 is KGHSH, CDR2 LQKENI, per germline. The CDR3 runs 14 residues. V shed 2 bases and J shed 2 bases, with 9 bases lying between them. The CDR3, as DNA: TGTGCCAGCTCACCAAATCGGGACAACACTGAAGCTTTCTTT. Protein: CASSPNRDNTEAFF.

J is TRBJ2-5 and V is TRBV2; D is perhaps TRBD2 (6 bases). The CDR3 extends over 15 amino acids. The germline CDR1 and CDR2 sequences are SNHLY and FYNNEI. Trimming cost V 9 bases and J 5 bases, with 22 bases left between them. CDR3 protein: CARKHQGTPGETQYF. The CDR3 bases are TGTGCCAGGAAGCATCAAGGGACTCCGGGCGAGACCCAGTACTTC.

The chain is built from TRBV27 and TRBJ1-6; D gene ambiguous. Germline V gene sequence: CDR1 MNHEY, CDR2 SMNVEV (reference sequence). Trimming took off 6 bases at V and 4 bases at J, with 4 bases between the two ends. The length of the CDR3 is 12 residues. The CDR3 DNA follows: TGTGCCAGCAGCGTATATAATTCACCCCTCCACTTT. Translated, it gives CASSVYNSPLHF.

The CDR3 region is CASSPRPDRGRRETQYF. The DNA of the CDR3 is TGTGCCAGCAGCCCTAGACCGGACAGGGGGCGCCGAGAGACCCAGTACTTC. The chain is built from TRBV21-1 and TRBJ2-5; TRBD1, as called in the table, went unchecked against the DNA. TRBV21-1 is a recognized pseudogene. CDR3 length equals 17 residues.

The chain combines TRBV11-2 with TRBJ1-3, with no clear D. Trimming removed 5 bases from V and 0 bases from J, with 5 bases in between. The length of the CDR3 is 13 residues. CDR1 is SGHAT and CDR2 is FQNNGV in the germline V gene. The CDR3 DNA sequence: TGTGCCAGCAGCCTTAGCTCTGGAAACACCATATATTTT. Translation: CASSLSSGNTIYF.

V usage is TRBV9 and J usage is TRBJ2-2, with D uncertain. The germline gives CDR1 SGDLS, CDR2 YYNGEE. V was cut by 1 base and J by 4 bases, with 8 bases left in between. The CDR3 runs 14 residues. The CDR3 nucleotides read TGTGCCAGCAGCGTATTGTTGGGCACCGGGGAGCTGTTTTTT. Its translation: CASSVLLGTGELFF.

The chain recombines TRBV28 with TRBJ2-3; D gene uncertain. This CDR3 comprises 14 residues. Germline lookup yields CDR1 MDHEN and CDR2 SYDVKM. V dropped 6 bases and J dropped 0 bases, with 10 bases sitting between them. CDR3 bases: TGTGCCAGCAGAGGGTCGAGGAGCACAGATACGCAGTATTTT. Residues: CASRGSRSTDTQYF.

The chain couples TRBV28 to TRBJ1-2; TRBD1 matches at 7 bases. V was clipped by 1 base and J by 8 bases; unmatched bases: 7. This CDR3 is 14 amino acids long. CDR1 is MDHEN, CDR2 SYDVKM, per germline. DNA for the CDR3: TGTGCCAGCAGTTTATTGGCAGGGGGTTTCGGCTACACCTTC. Translated: CASSLLAGGFGYTF.

This clone was observed a few times. The chain uses TRBV5-4 and TRBJ2-7, with D perhaps TRBD2 (5 bases). The germline gives CDR1 SGHNT, CDR2 YYREEE (reference sequence). The CDR3 has 14 amino acids. Trimming took off 0 bases at V and 7 bases at J, with 14 bases between the two ends. The CDR3 nucleotides are TGTGCCAGCAGCTTGGGTCCCTCCTCGGGAGAGCAGTACTTC. This translates into CASSLGPSSGEQYF.

This clone was counted only a few times. V gene TRBV30 combines with J gene TRBJ2-5; 10 bases map to TRBD1. This CDR3 region has 15 residues. The germline V gene has CDR1 GTSNPN and CDR2 SVGIG (reference sequence). V lost 4 bases and J lost 1; bases outside the gene matches: 6. CDR3 residues: CAWTRGTGAQETQYF. The CDR3 nucleotides read TGTGCCTGGACACGCGGGACAGGGGCCCAAGAGACCCAGTACTTC.

The chain employs TRBV7-3 and TRBJ2-2; D may be TRBD1 (5 bases). The CDR3 is made up of 14 amino acids. Germline V lookup: CDR1 SGHTA, CDR2 FQGTGA. V gave up 5 bases and J gave up 6 bases, with 13 bases separating them. The CDR3 sequence is CASSLTRTSGELFF. CDR3 sequence (DNA): TGTGCCAGCAGCCTCACCCGGACATCCGGGGAGCTGTTTTTT.

The chain joins TRBV11-2 to TRBJ1-6; D uncertain. The CDR3 contains 14 residues. Trimming removed 5 bases from V and 0 bases from J, with 5 bases in between. CDR1 SGHAT and CDR2 FQNNGV come from the germline V gene. The DNA for the CDR3 is TGTGCCAGCAGCCCACGCTCCTATAATTCACCCCTCCACTTT. This codes for CASSPRSYNSPLHF.

Comment on this clone: The junction differs from germline at one of its ends, possibly a read error. The chain has TRBV4-1 and TRBJ1-2, with D possibly TRBD1 on 6 matching bases. CDR1 and CDR2 (germline): MGHRA, YSYEKL. This CDR3 spans 14 amino acids. The CDR3 here is CASSQSRDTILFPF. Written as DNA, the CDR3 is TGCGCCAGCAGCCAAAGCCGGGACACCATCCTTTTCCCCTTC.

The chain carries TRBV28 and TRBJ1-4, with no clear D. CDR3 length: 15 residues. Looked up from germline, CDR1 is MDHEN and CDR2 is SYDVKM. V was shortened by 4 bases and J by 0 bases, with 9 bases between the two germline ends. The DNA for the CDR3 is TGTGCCAGCAGTTCCCCGTCGACAACTAATGAAAAACTGTTTTTT. It yields the protein CASSSPSTTNEKLFF.

The V gene is TRBV28, the J gene TRBJ2-2; no reliable D call. Germline V lookup: CDR1 MDHEN, CDR2 SYDVKM. This CDR3 is built from 12 residues. Trimming stripped 3 bases from V and 5 bases from J, with 4 bases between. The DNA of the CDR3 is TGTGCCAGCAGTTTTCTGACCGGGGAGCTGTTTTTT. Translated: CASSFLTGELFF.

Note on this clone: An end of the junction differs from the germline gene, which may be a read error. The sample contains more than one DNA sequence encoding this CDR3. The rearrangement joins TRBV6-1 to TRBJ1-1, with a possible D match to TRBD1 (5 bases). This CDR3 contains 12 residues. Looked up from germline, CDR1 is MNHNS and CDR2 is SASEGT. CDR3 DNA: TGTGCCAGCAGTGTGAGACAGACTGAAGCTTTTTTT. It encodes CASSVRQTEAFF.

The chain couples TRBV6-1 to TRBJ2-1; 8 nucleotides agree with TRBD1. Germline values: CDR1 MNHNS, CDR2 SASEGT. The CDR3 sequence is 17 residues long. Unmatched junction bases numbered 8, after V lost 4 bases and J lost 0 bases. The CDR3 sequence is CASSARGQVSSYNEQFF. DNA for the CDR3: TGTGCCAGCAGTGCAAGGGGACAGGTGAGCTCCTACAATGAGCAGTTCTTC.

V gene TRBV5-1 combines with J gene TRBJ1-5, with D uncertain. Germline values: CDR1 SGHRS, CDR2 YFSETQ. There are 13 residues in the CDR3. The ends were cut back, 4 bases at V and 6 bases at J, with 11 bases in the middle. The CDR3 DNA reads as TGCGCCAGCAGCCCTGGCGACGGTCAGCCCCAGCATTTT. Translating it yields CASSPGDGQPQHF.

This chain uses TRBV9 with TRBJ1-1, with a tentative D call TRBD1 (6 bases). The V end lost 0 bases, the J end lost 1 base, and 10 bases lay between the germline ends. The CDR3 has 15 residues. Germline-derived CDR1 and CDR2 are SGDLS and YYNGEE. The CDR3 sequence is CASSVAGARNTEAFF. The CDR3 DNA sequence: TGTGCCAGCAGCGTAGCGGGGGCCAGGAACACTGAAGCTTTCTTT. Full variable domain (rest looked up from reference TRBV9 and TRBJ1-1): DSGVTQTPKHLITATGQRVTLRCSPRSGDLSVYWYQQSLDQGLQFLIQYYNGEERAKGNILERFSAQQFPDLHSELNLSSLELGDSALYFCASSVAGARNTEAFFGQGTRLTVV.

The chain's CDR3 is CASSPRDRGSPSEKLFF. CDR3 nucleotides: TGTGCCAGCTCACCACGAGACAGGGGCTCACCCTCTGAAAAACTGTTTTTT. The V gene is TRBV18, the J gene TRBJ1-4; 8 bases line up with TRBD1. The CDR3 contains 17 residues. The germline gives CDR1 KGHSH, CDR2 LQKENI. V trimming: 1 base; J trimming: 7 bases; junction bases outside the gene matches: 11.

The CDR3: CASSFTPMNTEAFF. The CDR3 coding sequence is TGCGCCAGCAGCTTCACACCTATGAACACTGAAGCTTTCTTT. This sequence joins TRBV5-1 and TRBJ1-1; D not certain. V was shortened by 2 bases and J by 0 bases, with 8 bases between the two germline ends. CDR1 and CDR2 (germline): SGHRS, YFSETQ. The CDR3 is 14 residues long.

The chain uses TRBV7-9 and TRBJ2-7; no definite D call. CDR3 size: 17 residues. Trimming stripped 6 bases from V and 2 bases from J, with 23 bases between. CDR1 is SEHNR and CDR2 is FQNEAQ in the germline V gene (reference sequence). Here the CDR3 DNA reads TGTGCCAGCAGTTCACCTTGGGCTCATCAATCAGCCTACGAGCAGTACTTC. This codes for CASSSPWAHQSAYEQYF.

The genes are TRBV21-1 and TRBJ1-5; TRBD1, as called in the table, went unchecked against the DNA. TRBV21-1 is classified as a pseudogene. The CDR3 is made up of 21 amino acids. In DNA form, the CDR3 reads TGTGCCAGCAGCACCCGCGGAAGACAGGGGTGTTTTCGTTGGAGCAATCAGCCCCAGCATTTT. It yields the protein CASSTRGRQGCFRWSNQPQHF.

The chain uses TRBV12-5 and TRBJ1-4; 10 bases agree with TRBD1. The CDR3 contains 13 residues. V was clipped by 10 bases and J by 7 bases; unmatched bases: 6. The V gene's germline CDR1 is LGHNT and CDR2 FRNRAP. CDR3 protein: CATCRTGGEKLFF. The CDR3, as DNA: TGTGCTACCTGCAGGACAGGGGGTGAAAAACTGTTTTTT.

This chain links TRBV7-6 with TRBJ1-1; 7 nucleotides line up with TRBD1. After removal of 5 bases from V and 4 bases from J, the junction contained 25 bases not matched to a gene. The CDR3 is made up of 20 amino acids. The V gene's germline CDR1 is SGHVS and CDR2 FNYEAQ. CDR3 nucleotides: TGTGCCAGCAGCCGATGGGACAGAGAATCGCCGATGGGTGAGGGCACTGAAGCTTTCTTT. It yields the protein CASSRWDRESPMGEGTEAFF.

The chain carries TRBV30 and TRBJ2-3; tentatively, D is TRBD2 (7 bases). Looked up from germline, CDR1 is GTSNPN and CDR2 is SVGIG (reference sequence). The CDR3 contains 16 residues. Trimming took off 5 bases at V and 3 bases at J, with 21 bases between the two ends. Here the CDR3 DNA reads TGTGCCTGGGGGGAGGGAGGGGGTATCGGAACAGATACGCAGTATTTT. Translated: CAWGEGGGIGTDTQYF.

CDR3 bases: TGTGCCAGCACCAGGACTAGCGGGGGAACAGATACGCAGTATTTT. Protein sequence: CASTRTSGGTDTQYF. The V gene is TRBV28, the J gene TRBJ2-3, with TRBD2 identical over 13 bases. The germline gives CDR1 MDHEN, CDR2 SYDVKM. J gave up 3 bases and V 7 bases, and 4 bases lay outside the gene matches. The CDR3 runs 15 residues.

The genes are TRBV28 and TRBJ2-6, with 7 bases fitting TRBD1. In germline, CDR1 is MDHEN, CDR2 SYDVKM. The V gene end was trimmed by 6 bases and the J gene end by 0 bases; junction bases not matched to a gene: 5. This CDR3 has 16 amino acids. Written as DNA, the CDR3 is TGTGCCAGCAGGCAGACAGGGAGCTCTGGGGCCAACGTCCTGACTTTC. It translates to CASRQTGSSGANVLTF. The variable domain in full, completed from reference TRBV28 and TRBJ2-6, reads DVKVTQSSRYLVKRTGEKVFLECVQDMDHENMFWYRQDPGLGLRLIYFSYDVKMKEKGDIPEGYSVSREKKERFSLILESASTNQTSMYLCASRQTGSSGANVLTFGAGSRLTVL.